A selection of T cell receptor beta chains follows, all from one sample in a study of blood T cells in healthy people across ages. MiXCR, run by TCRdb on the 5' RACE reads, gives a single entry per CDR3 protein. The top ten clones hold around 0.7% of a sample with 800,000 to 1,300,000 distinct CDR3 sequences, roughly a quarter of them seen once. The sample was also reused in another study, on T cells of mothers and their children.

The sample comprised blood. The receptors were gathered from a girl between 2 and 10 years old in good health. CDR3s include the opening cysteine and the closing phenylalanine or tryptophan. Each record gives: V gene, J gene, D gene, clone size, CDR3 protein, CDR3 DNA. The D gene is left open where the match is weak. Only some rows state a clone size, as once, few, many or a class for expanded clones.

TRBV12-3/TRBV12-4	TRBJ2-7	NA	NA	CASSPGRLSPYEQYF	TGTGCCAGCAGTCCTGGGAGGCTCAGCCCCTACGAGCAGTACTTC
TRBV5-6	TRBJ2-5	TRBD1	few	CASSSGTGGIWQYF	TGTGCCAGCAGCTCCGGGACAGGGGGAATATGGCAGTACTTC
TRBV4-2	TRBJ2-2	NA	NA	CASSQERVATGEPFF	TGTGCCAGCAGCCAAGAGAGAGTAGCCACCGGGGAGCCGTTTTTT
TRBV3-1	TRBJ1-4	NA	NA	CASSQEVAETNEKLFF	TGTGCCAGCAGCCAAGAAGTAGCGGAGACTAATGAAAAACTGTTTTTT
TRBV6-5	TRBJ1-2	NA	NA	CASSYSVYSTRGSIGGYTF	TGTGCCAGCAGTTACTCGGTTTATTCGACTAGGGGGAGTATAGGGGGCTACACCTTC
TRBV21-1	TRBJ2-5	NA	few	CAGGRDAQETQYF	TGTGCCGGGGGGCGGGACGCTCAAGAGACCCAGTACTTC
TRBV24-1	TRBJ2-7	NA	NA	CATSDSSSYEQYF	TGTGCCACCAGTGATTCAAGCTCCTACGAGCAGTACTTC
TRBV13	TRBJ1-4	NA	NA	CANSLGGGTPPNEKLFF	TGTGCCAACAGCTTAGGGGGAGGGACACCCCCTAATGAAAAACTGTTTTTT
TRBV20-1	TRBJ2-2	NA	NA	CSARAANTGELFF	TGCAGTGCTAGGGCCGCGAACACCGGGGAGCTGTTTTTT
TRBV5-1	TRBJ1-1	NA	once	CASSLVGEGRNTEAFF	TGCGCCAGCAGCTTGGTGGGGGAGGGAAGGAACACTGAAGCTTTCTTT
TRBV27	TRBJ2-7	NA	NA	CASSFGSYYEQYF	TGTGCCAGCAGTTTTGGCAGCTACTACGAGCAGTACTTC
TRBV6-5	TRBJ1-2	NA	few	CASSYGPQIYGYTF	TGTGCCAGCAGCTATGGCCCGCAGATTTATGGCTACACCTTC
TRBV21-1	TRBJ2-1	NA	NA	CASSKPSGRISTHNEQFF	TGTGCCAGCAGCAAACCTAGCGGGAGGATTTCAACCCACAATGAGCAGTTCTTC
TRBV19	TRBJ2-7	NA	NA	CASAGGPTVYEQYF	TGTGCCAGCGCCGGAGGACCAACTGTCTACGAGCAGTACTTC
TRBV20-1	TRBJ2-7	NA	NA	CSARGALGYEQYF	TGCAGTGCTAGAGGTGCTCTTGGGTACGAGCAGTACTTC
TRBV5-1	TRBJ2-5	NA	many	CASRGGRETQYF	TGCGCCAGCAGAGGGGGTCGGGAGACCCAGTACTTC
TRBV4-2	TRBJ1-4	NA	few	CASSQDARSHEKLFF	TGTGCCAGCAGCCAAGATGCCCGATCTCATGAAAAACTGTTTTTT
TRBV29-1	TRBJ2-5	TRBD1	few	CSVAQGTGVEETQYF	TGCAGCGTTGCCCAGGGGACAGGGGTGGAGGAGACCCAGTACTTC
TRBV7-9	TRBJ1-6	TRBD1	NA	CASSSLRQGFNSPLHF	TGTGCCAGCAGCTCCCTCCGACAGGGCTTCAATTCACCCCTCCACTTT
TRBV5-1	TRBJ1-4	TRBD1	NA	CASSKGQDRASEKLFF	TGCGCCAGCAGCAAGGGACAGGACCGCGCGAGTGAAAAACTGTTTTTT